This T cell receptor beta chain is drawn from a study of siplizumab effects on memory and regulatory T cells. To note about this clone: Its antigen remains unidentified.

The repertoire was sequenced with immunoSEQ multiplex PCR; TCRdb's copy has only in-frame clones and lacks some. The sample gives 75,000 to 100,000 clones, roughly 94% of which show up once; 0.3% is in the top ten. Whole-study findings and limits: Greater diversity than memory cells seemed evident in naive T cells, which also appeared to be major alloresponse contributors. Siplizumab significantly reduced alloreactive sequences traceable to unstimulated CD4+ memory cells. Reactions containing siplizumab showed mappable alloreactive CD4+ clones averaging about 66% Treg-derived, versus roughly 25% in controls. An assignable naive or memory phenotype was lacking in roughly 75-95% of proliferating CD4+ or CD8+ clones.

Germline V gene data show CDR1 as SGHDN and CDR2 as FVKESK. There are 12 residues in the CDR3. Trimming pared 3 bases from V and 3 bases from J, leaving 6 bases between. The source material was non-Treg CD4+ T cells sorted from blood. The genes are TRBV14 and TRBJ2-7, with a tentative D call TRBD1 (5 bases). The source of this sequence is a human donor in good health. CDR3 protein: CASSQTVYEQYF. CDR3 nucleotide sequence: TGTGCCAGCAGCCAGACAGTCTACGAGCAGTACTTC.